The 15 T cell receptor beta chains presented below share a single source sample, sequenced in a study of cytomegalovirus exposure and HLA in healthy donors. A multiplex PCR was run with 60 Vbeta primers and 13 Jbeta primers. Method: immunoSEQ multiplex PCR; TCRdb's copy keeps in-frame clones and lacks some. The sample contains 95,000 to 100,000 clones, roughly 79% of which appear only once. Sequencing used PBMCs. The receptor set was obtained from a man aged 35 to 55 in good health and CMV-seronegative.

The chain employs TRBV10-2 and TRBJ1-3; 8 bases are a match to TRBD1. The CDR3 covers 15 residues. V dropped 7 bases and J dropped 5; count of bases not matched to a gene: 10. Germline V gene lookup returns CDR1 WSHSY and CDR2 SAAADI. The CDR3 bases are TGCGCCAGCACCGTGGACAGGGAGGGTAGAAACACCATATATTTT. Protein product: CASTVDREGRNTIYF.

This rearrangement joins TRBV28 to TRBJ2-7; 11 bases match TRBD1. Germline V gene lookup returns CDR1 MDHEN and CDR2 SYDVKM. V was pared by 4 bases and J by 2 bases, with 7 bases of the junction left unmatched. CDR3 size: 16 residues. The CDR3 sequence: CASSSRDRGYTYEQYF. The DNA of the CDR3 is TGTGCCAGCAGTTCAAGGGACAGGGGGTATACCTACGAGCAGTACTTC.

This clone has a handful of counts. The J gene is TRBJ2-1, the V gene TRBV19; D gene uncertain. Germline CDR1 is LNHDA and CDR2 is SQIVND (reference sequence). This CDR3 has 15 residues. V lost 3 bases and J 0 bases, leaving 9 bases between the germline ends. The DNA of the CDR3 is TGTGCCAGTAGTATTCAATTTAGCTCCTACAATGAGCAGTTCTTC. Its protein product is CASSIQFSSYNEQFF.

The rearrangement uses TRBV7-6 and TRBJ1-3; D might be TRBD1 (5 bases). Germline CDR1 reads SGHVS; CDR2 reads FNYEAQ. V was pared by 1 base and J by 3 bases, with 16 bases between. The CDR3 runs 17 residues. In nucleotides, the CDR3 is TGTGCCAGCAGCTTAGGCGCGGCCGGGGGTGGTGGAAACACCATATATTTT. Translated, it gives CASSLGAAGGGGNTIYF.

This rearrangement joins TRBV7-3 to TRBJ2-1, with 7 bases that match TRBD2. Germline V lookup: CDR1 SGHTA, CDR2 FQGTGA. Unmatched junction bases numbered 3, after V lost 4 bases and J lost 0 bases. CDR3 length equals 15 residues. The CDR3 sequence: CASSSAGSSYNEQFF. The CDR3 coding sequence is TGTGCCAGCAGCTCAGCGGGGAGCTCCTACAATGAGCAGTTCTTC.

The chain uses TRBV7-2 and TRBJ2-2; D uncertain. The CDR3 is 16 amino acids. Germline-derived CDR1 and CDR2 are SGHTA and FQGNSA. V shed 3 bases and J shed 6 bases, with 17 bases lying between them. CDR3 nucleotide sequence: TGTGCCAGCAGCTTCCTAGAAATAACCCGTTCCGGGGAGCTGTTTTTT. Translated: CASSFLEITRSGELFF. The full variable domain, its missing parts supplied by reference TRBV7-2 and TRBJ2-2, is GAGVSQSPSNKVTEKGKDVELRCDPISGHTALYWYRQSLGQGLEFLIYFQGNSAPDKSGLPSDRFSAERTGGSVSTLTIQRTQQEDSAVYLCASSFLEITRSGELFFGEGSRLTVL.

The chain couples TRBV6-6 to TRBJ2-7; 8 bases line up with TRBD2. Germline CDR1 is MNHNY and CDR2 is SVGAGI (reference sequence). The CDR3 covers 15 residues. V shed 7 bases and J 0 bases; nucleotides not matched to a gene: 8. The CDR3, as DNA: TGTGCCAGCACCCCGGGAGGGACTAGCTCCTACGAGCAGTACTTC. Amino acids: CASTPGGTSSYEQYF.

The V and J genes are TRBV19 and TRBJ2-1, with D maybe TRBD2 (6 bases). Germline V CDR1 and CDR2: LNHDA, SQIVND (reference sequence). This CDR3 spans 14 amino acids. V was cut by 8 bases and J by 0 bases, with 11 bases left in between. Written as DNA, the CDR3 is TGTGCCAGTGGCGGGGCCAGCTCCTACAATGAGCAGTTCTTC. Its protein is CASGGASSYNEQFF.

The chain employs TRBV9 and TRBJ2-7, with 10 nucleotides matching TRBD1. The CDR3 consists of 16 residues. V lost 3 bases and J lost 5; bases outside the gene matches: 11. CDR1 and CDR2 (germline): SGDLS, YYNGEE. CDR3 nucleotides: TGTGCCAGCAGCGGTCCCCCGGGACAGGGGTCCCACGAGCAGTACTTC. This translates into CASSGPPGQGSHEQYF. The full variable domain, rest sourced from reference TRBV9 and TRBJ2-7, is DSGVTQTPKHLITATGQRVTLRCSPRSGDLSVYWYQQSLDQGLQFLIQYYNGEERAKGNILERFSAQQFPDLHSELNLSSLELGDSALYFCASSGPPGQGSHEQYFGPGTRLTVT.

V gene TRBV2 combines with J gene TRBJ1-6, with a possible D match to TRBD1 (6 bases). This CDR3 is built from 12 residues. The germline V and J ends were trimmed by 6 bases and 9 bases, with 9 bases remaining between them. CDR1 is SNHLY, CDR2 FYNNEI, per germline. The CDR3 reads CASRMDSSPLHF. CDR3 nucleotide sequence: TGTGCCAGCAGGATGGACAGTTCACCCCTCCACTTT.

This clone was recorded a few times. The chain recombines TRBV19 with TRBJ1-1; TRBD1 matches 8 bases. This CDR3 has 14 residues. V was pared by 7 bases and J by 4 bases, with 8 bases of the junction left unmatched. Germline V gene sequence: CDR1 LNHDA, CDR2 SQIVND (reference sequence). The CDR3 protein is CASNYRGSGTEAFF. As DNA, the CDR3 is TGTGCCAGTAACTACAGGGGGTCGGGCACTGAAGCTTTCTTT.

This clone was observed a handful of times. The chain links TRBV27 to TRBJ2-7; D not resolved. The germline V and J ends were trimmed by 4 bases and 0 bases, with 10 bases remaining between them. There are 14 residues in the CDR3. The germline CDR1 and CDR2 sequences are MNHEY and SMNVEV (reference sequence). The CDR3 DNA reads TGTGCCAGCAGTTGGGTTAGCAGCTCCTACGAGCAGTACTTC. Its translation is CASSWVSSSYEQYF.

This clone has more than one count but fewer than ten. V gene TRBV28 combines with J gene TRBJ1-1; tentatively, D is TRBD1 (6 bases). Germline V gene data show CDR1 as MDHEN and CDR2 as SYDVKM. Trimming pared 1 base from V and 11 bases from J, leaving 14 bases between. The length of the CDR3 is 13 residues. The CDR3, as DNA: TGTGCCAGCAGTTTATCCCAGCGCCAGGGGGCTTTCTTT. Amino acid sequence: CASSLSQRQGAFF.

The chain recombines TRBV5-1 with TRBJ1-2, with TRBD1 identical over 11 bases. The ends lost 1 base at V and 4 bases at J; junction bases unmatched: 9. This CDR3 contains 17 residues. From germline, CDR1 is SGHRS and CDR2 YFSETQ. CDR3 bases: TGCGCCAGCAGCTTGAAACTCGGACAGGGGGCGGCCTATGGCTACACCTTC. This translates into CASSLKLGQGAAYGYTF.

This clone was observed a few times. CDR3 loop: CASSPGLSTDTQYF. The CDR3 bases are TGTGCCAGCAGCCCAGGACTTAGCACAGATACGCAGTATTTT. The J gene is TRBJ2-3, the V gene TRBV11-3; perhaps TRBD2 as D (5 bases). Trimming took 5 bases from V and 0 from J, leaving 9 bases between them. The germline CDR1 and CDR2 sequences are SGHNT and YENEEA. The CDR3 runs 14 residues.